Listed below are T cell receptor beta chains from one sample, sequenced in a study of metastatic and nonmetastatic thyroid tumors. TCRdb reprocessed the PCR reads using MiXCR. The sample lists some 25,000 clones, around a fifth occurring once. Material for sequencing was blood. The receptors shown here come from a male donor with papillary thyroid cancer or a benign thyroid nodule (not recorded which). Some clones in this sample may be carry-over from other donors' samples. The CDR3 runs from the conserved cysteine through the conserved F or W. Each record gives: clone size, D gene, V gene, CDR3 length, J gene, CDR3 protein, CDR3 DNA. A D gene is named only where the DNA matches it firmly. Clone size is not always given. Where it is, it says once, few, many or a class for expanded clones.

many	TRBD1	TRBV3-1	15	TRBJ2-2	CASSRRQGDTGELFF	TGTGCCAGCAGCCGACGACAGGGTGACACCGGGGAGCTGTTTTTT
many	TRBD1	TRBV28	16	TRBJ2-1	CASSLGSGGSYNEQFF	TGTGCCAGCAGTTTAGGGTCAGGGGGATCTTACAATGAGCAGTTCTTC
few	NA	TRBV6-1	13	TRBJ1-2	CASSEPGPYGYTF	TGTGCCAGCAGTGAACCCGGGCCCTATGGCTACACCTTC
many	NA	TRBV9	12	TRBJ2-1	CASSGIGDEQFF	TGTGCCAGCAGCGGTATCGGGGATGAGCAGTTCTTC
NA	NA	TRBV6-2/TRBV6-3	15	TRBJ2-1	CASRLSGSYNNEQFF	TGTGCCAGCAGATTATCGGGGAGCTACAACAATGAGCAGTTCTTC
many	NA	TRBV11-2	17	TRBJ2-2	CASSLTLGELPTGELFF	TGTGCCAGCAGCCTAACACTGGGGGAACTTCCCACCGGGGAGCTGTTTTTT
medium-sized	NA	TRBV5-1	16	TRBJ2-2	CASSPTGVRDTGELFF	TGCGCCAGCAGCCCCACGGGAGTACGCGACACCGGGGAGCTGTTTTTT
many	NA	TRBV19	14	TRBJ1-2	CASSIVQGSSGYTF	TGTGCCAGTAGTATAGTCCAGGGTTCGAGTGGCTACACCTTC
medium-sized	NA	TRBV4-1	15	TRBJ1-2	CASSQTGGSDYGYTF	TGCGCCAGCAGCCAGACGGGGGGCTCTGACTATGGCTACACCTTC
many	NA	TRBV15	13	TRBJ1-5	CATSRDKPALLHF	TGTGCCACCAGCAGAGACAAGCCAGCGCTATTACATTTT
many	NA	TRBV10-3	12	TRBJ2-3	CAISEIRDTQYF	TGTGCCATCAGTGAAATAAGGGATACGCAGTATTTT
many	NA	TRBV10-1	15	TRBJ2-3	CASSLGSGDTDTQYF	TGCGCCAGCAGCCTAGGTAGCGGTGACACAGATACGCAGTATTTT
many	NA	TRBV19	16	TRBJ2-7	CASRGVGRQGLHEQYF	TGTGCCAGTCGAGGAGTTGGGCGGCAGGGATTGCACGAGCAGTACTTC
many	NA	TRBV20-1	12	TRBJ1-2	CSAAGEYYGYTF	TGCAGTGCCGCGGGGGAGTACTATGGCTACACCTTC
many	NA	TRBV4-2	16	TRBJ2-6	CASSPDTNSGANVPTF	TGTGCCAGCAGCCCTGACACTAACTCTGGGGCCAACGTCCCGACTTTC